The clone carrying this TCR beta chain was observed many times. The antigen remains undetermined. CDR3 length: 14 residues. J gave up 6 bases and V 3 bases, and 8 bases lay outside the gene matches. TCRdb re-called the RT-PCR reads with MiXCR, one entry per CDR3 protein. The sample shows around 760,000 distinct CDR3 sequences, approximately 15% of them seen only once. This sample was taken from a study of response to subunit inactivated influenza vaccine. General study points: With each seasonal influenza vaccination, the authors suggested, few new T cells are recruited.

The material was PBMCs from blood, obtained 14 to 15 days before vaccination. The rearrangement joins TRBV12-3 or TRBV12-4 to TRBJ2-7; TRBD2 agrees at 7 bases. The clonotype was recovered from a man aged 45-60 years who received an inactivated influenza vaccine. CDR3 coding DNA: TGTGCCAGCAGTTTTGGGACTACCATAGGCGAGCAGTACTTC. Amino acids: CASSFGTTIGEQYF.